Listed below are T cell receptor beta chains from one sample, sequenced in a study of blood T cell repertoires in COVID-19. Sequencing used immunoSEQ multiplex PCR; TCRdb keeps in-frame clones, though not all of them. The sample records about 250,000 clones, around 81% being singletons. The sequenced material came from peripheral blood. These receptors originate from a woman aged 60-75 years with active or convalescent COVID-19. Both conserved end residues are part of each CDR3. The D gene is left open where the match is weak. Size tells how often a clone was seen (once, few, many) or the class of an expanded clone, and some rows leave it out.

J,V,length,D,size,CDR3,DNA
TRBJ1-1,TRBV4-1,13,-,-,CASSREFIAEAFF,TGCGCCAGCAGCCGGGAGTTCATAGCTGAAGCTTTCTTT
TRBJ2-7,TRBV6-6,14,TRBD2,-,CASSYSVSGNEQYF,TGTGCCAGCAGTTACTCGGTTAGCGGGAACGAGCAGTACTTC
TRBJ1-2,TRBV7-9,16,TRBD1,-,CASSPLWGDRAYGYTF,TGTGCCAGCAGCCCGCTGTGGGGGGACAGGGCCTATGGCTACACCTTC
TRBJ2-1,TRBV5-1,16,TRBD2,-,CASSWSTLRSGGEQFF,TGCGCCAGCAGCTGGAGTACACTGAGATCGGGGGGTGAGCAGTTCTTC
TRBJ1-5,TRBV7-9,19,TRBD1,-,CASSPPGGTGINSNQPQHF,TGTGCCAGCAGCCCACCCGGTGGGACAGGGATAAATAGCAATCAGCCCCAGCATTTT
TRBJ2-3,TRBV15,14,TRBD2,-,CATSMTSGTDTQYF,TGTGCCACCAGCATGACTAGCGGCACAGATACGCAGTATTTT
TRBJ1-5,TRBV6-5,15,TRBD1,-,CASSRDRGSNQPQHF,TGTGCCAGCAGTCGCGACAGGGGTAGCAATCAGCCCCAGCATTTT
TRBJ2-1,TRBV6-6,14,TRBD2,-,CASSFSGGANEQFF,TGTGCCAGCAGTTTCTCCGGGGGGGCAAATGAGCAGTTCTTC
TRBJ2-2,TRBV6-5,14,-,-,CASSRTGYSGELFF,TGTGCCAGCAGTCGTACAGGGTATAGCGGGGAGCTGTTTTTT
TRBJ2-3,TRBV7-2,17,TRBD1,-,CASSSSHGTGHTDTQYF,TGTGCCAGCAGCTCTTCACACGGGACAGGGCACACAGATACGCAGTATTTT
TRBJ2-7,TRBV28,16,TRBD2,-,CASSPPLAGGPHEQYF,TGTGCCAGCAGTCCACCGCTAGCGGGAGGGCCCCACGAGCAGTACTTC
TRBJ1-1,TRBV9,16,-,-,CASSVASRGVNTEAFF,TGTGCCAGCAGCGTAGCGAGCAGGGGTGTGAACACTGAAGCTTTCTTT
TRBJ2-2,TRBV5-1,17,TRBD2,-,CASSLVSGRTNTGELFF,TGCGCCAGCAGCTTGGTTAGCGGGAGGACGAACACCGGGGAGCTGTTTTTT
TRBJ1-4,TRBV7-8,18,-,-,CASSLDSPVLATNEKLFF,TGTGCCAGCAGCTTGGACAGTCCGGTACTTGCAACTAATGAAAAACTGTTTTTT
TRBJ1-1,TRBV29-1,14,TRBD1,-,CSASPRDRGTEAFF,TGCAGCGCCTCCCCGAGGGACAGGGGGACTGAAGCTTTCTTT
TRBJ1-5,TRBV5-6,17,-,once,CASSLGAARGGNQPQHF,TGTGCCAGCAGCCTGGGGGCAGCTCGGGGAGGGAATCAGCCCCAGCATTTT
TRBJ2-5,TRBV3-1/TRBV3-2,14,TRBD1,-,CASSPMTGGETQYF,TGTGCCAGCAGCCCAATGACAGGGGGCGAGACCCAGTACTTC
TRBJ1-1,TRBV5-1,15,-,-,CASSDTNQMNTEAFF,TGCGCCAGCAGCGACACAAACCAAATGAACACTGAAGCTTTCTTT
TRBJ2-4,TRBV12-3/TRBV12-4,12,TRBD1,-,CASSTDRLIQYF,TGTGCCAGCAGCACGGACAGGTTAATTCAGTACTTC
TRBJ1-2,TRBV7-9,17,-,few,CASSTAGQSPNDYGYTF,TGTGCCAGCAGCACGGCCGGACAGAGCCCTAACGACTATGGCTACACCTTC
TRBJ1-1,TRBV11-2,16,-,-,CASSLRLGSGGTEAFF,TGTGCCAGCAGCTTAAGGTTGGGGAGCGGGGGAACTGAAGCTTTCTTT
TRBJ2-5,TRBV5-1,15,TRBD2,-,CASREGTSGRETQYF,TGCGCCAGCAGAGAAGGGACTAGCGGTCGGGAGACCCAGTACTTC
TRBJ1-4,TRBV3-1/TRBV3-2,14,-,-,CASSHKGVNEKLFF,TGTGCCAGCAGCCACAAGGGAGTTAATGAAAAACTGTTTTTT
TRBJ2-7,TRBV7-2,14,TRBD2,-,CASSLQRERYEQYF,TGTGCCAGCAGCTTACAGCGGGAGAGGTACGAGCAGTACTTC
TRBJ2-7,TRBV5-1,15,TRBD1,-,CASSHGTGPSYEQYF,TGCGCCAGCAGCCACGGGACAGGGCCTTCCTACGAGCAGTACTTC
TRBJ2-2,TRBV5-1,15,TRBD1,-,CASSLQGRDTGELFF,TGCGCCAGCAGCCTACAGGGGCGGGACACCGGGGAGCTGTTTTTT
TRBJ1-2,TRBV3-1/TRBV3-2,14,-,-,CASSQVRGGYGYTF,TGTGCCAGCAGCCAAGTACGGGGGGGCTATGGCTACACCTTC
TRBJ1-2,TRBV28,14,TRBD1,-,CASSLIGTAYGYTF,TGTGCCAGCAGTTTAATCGGGACAGCCTATGGCTACACCTTC
TRBJ2-2,TRBV12-5,13,TRBD2,-,CASGSGGAGELFF,TGTGCTAGTGGATCGGGGGGGGCCGGGGAGCTGTTTTTT
TRBJ2-7,TRBV15,14,TRBD1,-,CATSSTRGLYEQYF,TGTGCCACCAGCAGCACCAGGGGGCTCTACGAGCAGTACTTC
TRBJ1-1,TRBV19,13,-,-,CASSSTGNTEAFF,TGTGCCAGTAGCTCAACAGGGAACACTGAAGCTTTCTTT
TRBJ2-1,TRBV7-9,15,-,-,CASSLLGSRYNEQFF,TGTGCCAGCAGCTTGCTCGGGAGTCGGTACAATGAGCAGTTCTTC
TRBJ1-3,TRBV18,18,TRBD1,-,CASSPVPGQVHSGNTIYF,TGTGCCAGCTCACCCGTCCCGGGACAGGTCCACTCTGGAAACACCATATATTTT
TRBJ1-1,TRBV9,14,TRBD1,-,CASSVGTGITEAFF,TGTGCCAGCAGCGTCGGGACAGGGATTACTGAAGCTTTCTTT
TRBJ2-1,TRBV28,13,-,-,CASSPLQRREQFF,TGTGCCAGCAGTCCCCTACAGAGGAGGGAGCAGTTCTTC
TRBJ2-5,TRBV11-3,13,-,-,CASSLGALETQYF,TGTGCCAGCAGCTTAGGAGCGCTAGAGACCCAGTACTTC
TRBJ2-7,TRBV10-1,15,-,-,CASSESGNPRGEQYF,TGCGCCAGCAGTGAGTCGGGAAACCCCCGGGGCGAGCAGTACTTC
TRBJ2-5,TRBV11-1,16,TRBD2,-,CASSLLGGGPSETQYF,TGTGCCAGCAGCTTGTTGGGGGGAGGGCCCTCGGAGACCCAGTACTTC
TRBJ2-1,TRBV2,13,-,-,CASSESKLNEQFF,TGTGCCAGCAGTGAATCCAAATTGAATGAGCAGTTCTTC
TRBJ1-1,TRBV6-5,13,-,-,CASRPDTDTEAFF,TGTGCCAGCAGACCGGACACGGACACTGAAGCTTTCTTT
TRBJ2-1,TRBV5-5,16,TRBD2,-,CASSFYGTSGYNEQFF,TGTGCCAGCAGCTTCTACGGGACTAGCGGGTACAATGAGCAGTTCTTC
TRBJ2-5,TRBV19,19,TRBD2,-,CASSTGGLAGGPGGETQYF,TGTGCCAGTAGCACCGGCGGACTAGCGGGAGGGCCGGGGGGAGAGACCCAGTACTTC
TRBJ2-2,TRBV5-1,14,-,-,CASSLGTNTGELFF,TGCGCCAGCAGCTTGGGGACAAACACCGGGGAGCTGTTTTTT
TRBJ2-1,TRBV5-1,16,TRBD2,-,CASSPQGTSGLAEQFF,TGCGCCAGCAGCCCGCAGGGGACTAGCGGTTTAGCTGAGCAGTTCTTC
TRBJ2-3,TRBV28,14,TRBD2,-,CASSSGRATDTQYF,TGTGCCAGCAGCAGCGGGAGGGCCACAGATACGCAGTATTTT
TRBJ1-1,TRBV2,16,TRBD1,-,CASRRDRGVGGTEAFF,TGTGCCAGCCGGCGGGACAGGGGCGTGGGGGGCACTGAAGCTTTCTTT
TRBJ1-5,TRBV29-1,13,-,few,CSASLDSNQPQHF,TGCAGCGCCTCACTAGATAGCAATCAGCCCCAGCATTTT